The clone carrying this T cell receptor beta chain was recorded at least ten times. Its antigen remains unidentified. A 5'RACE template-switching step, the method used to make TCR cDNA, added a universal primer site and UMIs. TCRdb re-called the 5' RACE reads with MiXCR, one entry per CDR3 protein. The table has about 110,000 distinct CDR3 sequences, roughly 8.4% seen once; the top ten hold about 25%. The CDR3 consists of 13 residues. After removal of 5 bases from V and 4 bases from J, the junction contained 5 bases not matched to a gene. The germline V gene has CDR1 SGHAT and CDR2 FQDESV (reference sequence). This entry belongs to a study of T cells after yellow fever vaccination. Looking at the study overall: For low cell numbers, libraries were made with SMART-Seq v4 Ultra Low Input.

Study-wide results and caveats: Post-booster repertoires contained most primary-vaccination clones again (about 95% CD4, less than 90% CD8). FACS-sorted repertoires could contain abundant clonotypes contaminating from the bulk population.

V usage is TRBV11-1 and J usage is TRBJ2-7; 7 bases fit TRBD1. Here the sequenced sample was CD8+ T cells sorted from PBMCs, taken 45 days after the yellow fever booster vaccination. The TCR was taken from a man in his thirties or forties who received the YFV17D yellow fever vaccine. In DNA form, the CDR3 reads TGTGCCAGCAGCCAACCAGGGGGATACGAGCAGTACTTC. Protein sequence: CASSQPGGYEQYF.